This T cell receptor beta chain emerged from a study of blood T cell repertoires in COVID-19. Background on the study: Sites in the United States, Italy and Spain provided acute and convalescent COVID-19 samples. T cells, B-cell-depleted T cells, or PBMCs supplied cDNA or gDNA.

CDR1 is LGHDT, CDR2 YNNKEL, per germline (reference sequence). The CDR3 covers 13 residues. Trimming removed 9 bases from V and 6 bases from J; junction bases left unmatched: 9. Assay: immunoSEQ multiplex PCR; the TCRdb copy retains only in-frame clones and omits some. The table has some 220,000 clones, approximately 85% seen once. The sample consisted of peripheral blood. The TCR originated in a man over 45 with COVID-19, enrolled during active disease. This chain links TRBV3-1 (or the pseudogene TRBV3-2) with TRBJ2-7, with 9 bases that match TRBD2. The CDR3 nucleotides read TGTGCCAGTGAGGCGGGGGGGCCCGGCGAGCAGTACTTC. It encodes CASEAGGPGEQYF.